A selection of T cell receptor beta chains follows, all from one sample in a study of somatic mutations in cytotoxic T cells in rheumatoid arthritis. Data came from immunoSEQ multiplex PCR; TCRdb stores just in-frame clones and leaves some out. The data contain around 15,000 clones, roughly 79% of them singletons. The sequenced material came from CD8+ T cells sorted from blood. The receptor source for this set is an adult with rheumatoid arthritis. The CDR3 runs from the conserved cysteine through the conserved F or W. Each record gives: J gene, V gene, clone size, D gene, CDR3 DNA, CDR3 protein. D genes are given only for firm matches. The size field is filled for only some rows; it gives once, few, many or a size class.

J gene: TRBJ1-2; V gene: TRBV7-8; clone size: few; D gene: NA; CDR3 DNA: TGTGCCAGCAGCTTCAATTTAAGGACGGCTAACTATGGCTACACCTTC; CDR3 protein: CASSFNLRTANYGYTF
J gene: TRBJ2-1; V gene: TRBV10-3; clone size: once; D gene: NA; CDR3 DNA: TGTGCCATCACCCAGGGCAATGAGCAGTTCTTC; CDR3 protein: CAITQGNEQFF
J gene: TRBJ2-1; V gene: TRBV2; clone size: NA; D gene: NA; CDR3 DNA: TGTGCCAGCAGTGAAGGACAGGTTTTGCACAATGAGCAGTTCTTC; CDR3 protein: CASSEGQVLHNEQFF
J gene: TRBJ1-5; V gene: TRBV28; clone size: NA; D gene: NA; CDR3 DNA: TGTGCCAGCAGGGCCGGGAGGTACAATCAGCCCCAGCATTTT; CDR3 protein: CASRAGRYNQPQHF
J gene: TRBJ2-1; V gene: TRBV7-6; clone size: NA; D gene: NA; CDR3 DNA: TGTGCCAGCAGCTTAGGTCCGAGCTCCTACAATGAGCAGTTCTTC; CDR3 protein: CASSLGPSSYNEQFF
J gene: TRBJ1-5; V gene: TRBV28; clone size: NA; D gene: NA; CDR3 DNA: TGTGCCAGCAGCCCCGTCAGGGAGGAGAATCAGCCCCAGCATTTT; CDR3 protein: CASSPVREENQPQHF
J gene: TRBJ1-2; V gene: TRBV5-4; clone size: NA; D gene: TRBD1; CDR3 DNA: TGTGCCAGCAGCGAGAGGACAGGGGGTTTCTATGGCTACACCTTC; CDR3 protein: CASSERTGGFYGYTF
J gene: TRBJ2-7; V gene: TRBV7-9; clone size: NA; D gene: TRBD1; CDR3 DNA: TGTGCCAGCAGCAACCCGGCAATGGGACAGGTGGGCTACGAGCAGTACTTC; CDR3 protein: CASSNPAMGQVGYEQYF
J gene: TRBJ1-1; V gene: TRBV10-3; clone size: once; D gene: NA; CDR3 DNA: TGTGCCATCAGGGGACACCCGAACACTGAAGCTTTCTTT; CDR3 protein: CAIRGHPNTEAFF
J gene: TRBJ1-5; V gene: TRBV4-1; clone size: NA; D gene: NA; CDR3 DNA: TGCGCCAGCAGCCAAGGAACAGGTCCGACGAATTTT; CDR3 protein: CASSQGTGPTNF
J gene: TRBJ1-5; V gene: TRBV25-1; clone size: NA; D gene: NA; CDR3 DNA: TGTGCCAGCAGTGAATGGGGGGAGAACAATCAGCCCCAGCATTTT; CDR3 protein: CASSEWGENNQPQHF
J gene: TRBJ2-7; V gene: TRBV10-2; clone size: NA; D gene: NA; CDR3 DNA: TGCGCCAGCACCCCCACAGGGCACGAGCAGTACTTC; CDR3 protein: CASTPTGHEQYF
J gene: TRBJ1-2; V gene: TRBV4-2; clone size: NA; D gene: NA; CDR3 DNA: TGTGCCAGCAGCCAAGATTATACGAACGGCTGCACCTTC; CDR3 protein: CASSQDYTNGCTF
J gene: TRBJ1-1; V gene: TRBV28; clone size: NA; D gene: NA; CDR3 DNA: TGTGCCAGCAGTTTAGCCCAGAAGGGGGATAGCTTCTTT; CDR3 protein: CASSLAQKGDSFF
J gene: TRBJ2-1; V gene: TRBV4-3; clone size: once; D gene: TRBD2; CDR3 DNA: TGCGCCAGCAGCCACAAAGCGGGAGCCTACAATGAGCAGTTCTTC; CDR3 protein: CASSHKAGAYNEQFF
J gene: TRBJ2-1; V gene: TRBV4-3; clone size: NA; D gene: NA; CDR3 DNA: TGCGCCAGCAGCCAAGGGACCCCGGGACAACTTTTGAATGAGCAGTTCTTC; CDR3 protein: CASSQGTPGQLLNEQFF
J gene: TRBJ2-3; V gene: TRBV27; clone size: NA; D gene: NA; CDR3 DNA: TGTGCCAGCAGGAACCAACCCGTCCCGTTACTAAGCACAGATACGCAGTATTTT; CDR3 protein: CASRNQPVPLLSTDTQYF
J gene: TRBJ2-1; V gene: TRBV6-4; clone size: NA; D gene: TRBD2; CDR3 DNA: TGTGCCAGCAGCGCAAAAGCGGGAGGCATAGGAATGGTGCAGTTCTTC; CDR3 protein: CASSAKAGGIGMVQFF
J gene: TRBJ1-1; V gene: TRBV9; clone size: NA; D gene: NA; CDR3 DNA: TGTGCCAGCAGCGTGACAGGGAACACTGAAGCTTTCTTT; CDR3 protein: CASSVTGNTEAFF
J gene: TRBJ1-5; V gene: TRBV6-5; clone size: NA; D gene: NA; CDR3 DNA: TGTGCCAGCAGTCCGGACCAAGACAGCAATCAGCCCCAGCATTTT; CDR3 protein: CASSPDQDSNQPQHF
J gene: TRBJ2-5; V gene: TRBV6-4; clone size: NA; D gene: TRBD2; CDR3 DNA: TGTGCCAGCAGTTCGTTTAGCGGGAGTGCTGAGACCCAGTACTTC; CDR3 protein: CASSSFSGSAETQYF
J gene: TRBJ1-5; V gene: TRBV6-6; clone size: NA; D gene: NA; CDR3 DNA: TGTGCCAGCAGTTACGTTCAAGCAGGTAATCAGCCCCAGCATTTT; CDR3 protein: CASSYVQAGNQPQHF
J gene: TRBJ2-7; V gene: TRBV29-1; clone size: NA; D gene: NA; CDR3 DNA: TGCAGCGTTGTTGGGCTTCAGGACAAATACGAGCAGTACTTC; CDR3 protein: CSVVGLQDKYEQYF
J gene: TRBJ2-1; V gene: TRBV9; clone size: NA; D gene: TRBD2; CDR3 DNA: TGTGCCAGTACCGGGACTAGCGTAAACAATGAGCAGTTCTTC; CDR3 protein: CASTGTSVNNEQFF
J gene: TRBJ2-5; V gene: TRBV27; clone size: NA; D gene: TRBD1; CDR3 DNA: TGTGCCAGCAGTTTCTCAGGGGGCGGTGAGACCCAGTACTTC; CDR3 protein: CASSFSGGGETQYF
J gene: TRBJ2-3; V gene: TRBV6-6; clone size: NA; D gene: TRBD2; CDR3 DNA: TGTGCCAGCAGTTACCTGTTTGCGGGAGGAATAGATACGCAGTATTTT; CDR3 protein: CASSYLFAGGIDTQYF
J gene: TRBJ2-7; V gene: TRBV9; clone size: NA; D gene: TRBD1; CDR3 DNA: TGTGCCAGCAGCCTCGGACAGGGGGTGACCTACGAGCAGTACTTC; CDR3 protein: CASSLGQGVTYEQYF
J gene: TRBJ1-2; V gene: TRBV5-6; clone size: NA; D gene: NA; CDR3 DNA: TGTGCCAGCAGCGAACAGGTATATGGCTACACCTTC; CDR3 protein: CASSEQVYGYTF
J gene: TRBJ2-1; V gene: TRBV19; clone size: NA; D gene: NA; CDR3 DNA: TGTGCCAGTAGTAGCGACGCCTACAATGAGCAGTTCTTC; CDR3 protein: CASSSDAYNEQFF
J gene: TRBJ2-7; V gene: TRBV7-9; clone size: NA; D gene: TRBD2; CDR3 DNA: TGTGCCAGCAGCTATCGCGGGAGCTCCTACGAGCAGTACTTC; CDR3 protein: CASSYRGSSYEQYF
J gene: TRBJ2-7; V gene: TRBV5-4; clone size: NA; D gene: NA; CDR3 DNA: TGTGCCAGCAGCCACCGGGACGGACTCTACGAGCAGTACTTC; CDR3 protein: CASSHRDGLYEQYF
J gene: TRBJ2-7; V gene: TRBV7-9; clone size: NA; D gene: NA; CDR3 DNA: TGTGCCAGCAGCTTTGTTTCCAGGCTACCCTACGAGCAGTACTTC; CDR3 protein: CASSFVSRLPYEQYF
J gene: TRBJ2-7; V gene: TRBV10-2; clone size: NA; D gene: NA; CDR3 DNA: TGCGCCAGCAGTGACCCCGGGACACTGAGCTCCTACGAGCAGTACTTC; CDR3 protein: CASSDPGTLSSYEQYF
J gene: TRBJ2-7; V gene: TRBV25-1; clone size: NA; D gene: NA; CDR3 DNA: TGTGCCAGCAGTGTAAGCCCGGACGGCAACTACGAGCAGTACTTC; CDR3 protein: CASSVSPDGNYEQYF
J gene: TRBJ2-5; V gene: TRBV19; clone size: NA; D gene: TRBD1; CDR3 DNA: TGTGCCAGTAGTCCGGGACAGGGTCGGATCGGCCAGTACTTC; CDR3 protein: CASSPGQGRIGQYF
J gene: TRBJ2-7; V gene: TRBV13; clone size: NA; D gene: NA; CDR3 DNA: TGTGCCAGCAGCTGGAAAGGGGTCAACTCCTACGAGCAGTACTTC; CDR3 protein: CASSWKGVNSYEQYF
J gene: TRBJ2-5; V gene: TRBV11-3; clone size: once; D gene: NA; CDR3 DNA: TGTGCCAGCAGCTTAGGAGGGCTTCGGGAGACCCAGTACTTC; CDR3 protein: CASSLGGLRETQYF
J gene: TRBJ2-5; V gene: TRBV4-2; clone size: NA; D gene: NA; CDR3 DNA: TGTGCCAGCAGCCCGGTCGTTCAGGGGTCCCAAGAGACCCAGTACTTC; CDR3 protein: CASSPVVQGSQETQYF
J gene: TRBJ2-2; V gene: TRBV7-7; clone size: NA; D gene: NA; CDR3 DNA: TGTGCCAGCAGCTTAGCGCCCCTAGGGACCGGGGAGCTGTTTTTT; CDR3 protein: CASSLAPLGTGELFF
J gene: TRBJ2-1; V gene: TRBV2; clone size: NA; D gene: NA; CDR3 DNA: TGTGCCAGCAGTGGGGGGGGCAGGGTTAATGAGCAGTTCTTC; CDR3 protein: CASSGGGRVNEQFF
J gene: TRBJ1-2; V gene: TRBV30; clone size: NA; D gene: NA; CDR3 DNA: TGTGCCTGGAGTACTTTCCGGGACGGAGACTATGGCTACACCTTC; CDR3 protein: CAWSTFRDGDYGYTF
J gene: TRBJ2-7; V gene: TRBV4-1; clone size: few; D gene: NA; CDR3 DNA: TGCGCCAGCAGCCAAGTTCAGGGCTCCTACGAGCAGTACTTC; CDR3 protein: CASSQVQGSYEQYF
J gene: TRBJ2-1; V gene: TRBV6-1; clone size: NA; D gene: TRBD1; CDR3 DNA: TGTGCCTCGGCACTGGGACAGGAGGGCAATGAGCAGTTCTTC; CDR3 protein: CASALGQEGNEQFF
J gene: TRBJ1-1; V gene: TRBV13; clone size: NA; D gene: NA; CDR3 DNA: TGTGCCAGCAGCTCCGCAAAGACGGTGAACACTGAAGCTTTCTTT; CDR3 protein: CASSSAKTVNTEAFF
J gene: TRBJ2-7; V gene: TRBV7-9; clone size: NA; D gene: NA; CDR3 DNA: TGTGCCAGCAGCTCCCTGAGGGACGAGCAGTACTTC; CDR3 protein: CASSSLRDEQYF
J gene: TRBJ2-5; V gene: TRBV5-1; clone size: NA; D gene: TRBD1; CDR3 DNA: TGCGCCAGCAGCTTGGATGGGACAGGGGGAACACTAATCCAAGAGACCCAGTACTTC; CDR3 protein: CASSLDGTGGTLIQETQYF
J gene: TRBJ2-3; V gene: TRBV19; clone size: NA; D gene: TRBD1; CDR3 DNA: TGTGCCAGTAGTACGCCGGACAGGGGGTTCACAGATACGCAGTATTTT; CDR3 protein: CASSTPDRGFTDTQYF
J gene: TRBJ1-1; V gene: TRBV27; clone size: NA; D gene: NA; CDR3 DNA: TGTGCCAGCAGTCCGCTGCCCGGACCAACGAACACTGAAGCTTTCTTT; CDR3 protein: CASSPLPGPTNTEAFF
J gene: TRBJ2-5; V gene: TRBV14; clone size: few; D gene: NA; CDR3 DNA: TGTGCCAGCAGCCAAGTAAAGGAGACCCAGTACTTC; CDR3 protein: CASSQVKETQYF
J gene: TRBJ2-7; V gene: TRBV4-3; clone size: NA; D gene: NA; CDR3 DNA: TGCGCCAGCAGCCAAGGTGGTAGCGACCCCTACGAGCAGTACTTC; CDR3 protein: CASSQGGSDPYEQYF
J gene: TRBJ2-7; V gene: TRBV11-3; clone size: NA; D gene: NA; CDR3 DNA: TGTGCCAGCAGCGCAACGGACAGATCCTACGAGCAGTACTTC; CDR3 protein: CASSATDRSYEQYF